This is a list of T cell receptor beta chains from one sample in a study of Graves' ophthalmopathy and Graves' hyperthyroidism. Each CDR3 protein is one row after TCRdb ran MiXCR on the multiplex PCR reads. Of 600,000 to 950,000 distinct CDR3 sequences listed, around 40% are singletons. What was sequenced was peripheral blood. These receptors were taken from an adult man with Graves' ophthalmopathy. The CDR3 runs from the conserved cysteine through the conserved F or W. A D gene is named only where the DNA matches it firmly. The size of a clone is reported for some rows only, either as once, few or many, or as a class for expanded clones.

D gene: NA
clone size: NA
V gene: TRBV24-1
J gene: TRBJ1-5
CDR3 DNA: TGTGCCAGCAGTTTTTTGGGAATCGGGGGTCAGCCCCAGCATTTT
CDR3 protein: CASSFLGIGGQPQHF

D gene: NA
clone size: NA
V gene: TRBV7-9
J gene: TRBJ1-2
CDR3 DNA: TGCGCCAGCAGCTTGATAGGAGCTAACTATGGCTACACCTTC
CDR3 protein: CASSLIGANYGYTF

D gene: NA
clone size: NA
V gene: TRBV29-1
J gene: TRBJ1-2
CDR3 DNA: TGCAGCCCCCAGGGTTATGGCTACACCTTC
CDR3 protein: CSPQGYGYTF

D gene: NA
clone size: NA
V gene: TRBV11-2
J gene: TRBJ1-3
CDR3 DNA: TGTGCCAGCAGCTTAGGTTCTGCCTGGGGAAACACCATATATTTT
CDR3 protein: CASSLGSAWGNTIYF

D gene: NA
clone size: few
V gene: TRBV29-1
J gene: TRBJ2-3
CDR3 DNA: TGCAGCGGCGGTCGGGACAGCACAGATACGCAGTATTTT
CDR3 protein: CSGGRDSTDTQYF

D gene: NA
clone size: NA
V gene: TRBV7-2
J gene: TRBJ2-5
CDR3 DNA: TGTGCCAGCACCCAACTCGGAAGGGAGACCCAGTACTTC
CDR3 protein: CASTQLGRETQYF

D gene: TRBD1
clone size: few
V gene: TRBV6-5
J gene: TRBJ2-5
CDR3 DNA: TGTGCCAGCAGTTTCACAGGGGAAAAGACCCAAGAGACCCAGTACTTC
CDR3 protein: CASSFTGEKTQETQYF

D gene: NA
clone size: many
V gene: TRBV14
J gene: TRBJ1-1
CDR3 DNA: TGTGCCAGCAGCCGTAGAACTTACACTGAAGCTTTCTTT
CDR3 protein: CASSRRTYTEAFF

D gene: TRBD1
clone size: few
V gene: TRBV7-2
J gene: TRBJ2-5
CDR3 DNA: TGTGCCAGCAGCTTAGTCAGGGGGCCCCAAGAGACCCAGTACTTC
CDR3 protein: CASSLVRGPQETQYF

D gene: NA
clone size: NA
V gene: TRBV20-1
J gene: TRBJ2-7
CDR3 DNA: TGCAGTGCTAGAGATCGTTGGGAAAGAGGGGACCTCTACGAGCAGTACTTC
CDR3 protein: CSARDRWERGDLYEQYF

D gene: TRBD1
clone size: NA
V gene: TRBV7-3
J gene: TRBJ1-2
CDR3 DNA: TGTGCCAGCAGCCAGGGGGGCGCGCCGCTTTGGTATGGCTACACCTTC
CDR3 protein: CASSQGGAPLWYGYTF

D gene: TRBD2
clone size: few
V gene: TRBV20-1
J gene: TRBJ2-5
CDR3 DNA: TGCAGTGGTGGGACTAGCGGGAGAAGGGAAGAGACCCAGTACTTC
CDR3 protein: CSGGTSGRREETQYF

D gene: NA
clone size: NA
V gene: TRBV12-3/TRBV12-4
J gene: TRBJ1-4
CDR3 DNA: TGTGCCAGCAGTCCAACAGGGTCCTATCTTGAAAAACTGTTTTTT
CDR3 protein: CASSPTGSYLEKLFF

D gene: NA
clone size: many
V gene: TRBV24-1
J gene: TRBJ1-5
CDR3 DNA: TGTGCCACCAGCCAGGATGGGACACCGGCACCCTCTAAATGGAAGCCCCAGCATTTT
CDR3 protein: CATSQDGTPAPSKWKPQHF

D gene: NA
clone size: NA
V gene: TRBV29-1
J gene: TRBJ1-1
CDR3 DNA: TGCAGCTTGGTACAGGGGAACACTGAAGCTTTCTTT
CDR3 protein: CSLVQGNTEAFF

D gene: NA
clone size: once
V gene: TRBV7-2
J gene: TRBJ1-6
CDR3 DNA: TGTGCCAGGTTCATAGAGGAAGCCTATAATTCACCCCTCCACTTT
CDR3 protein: CARFIEEAYNSPLHF

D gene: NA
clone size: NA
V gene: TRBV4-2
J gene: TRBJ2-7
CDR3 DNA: TGTGCCAGCAGCCAAGATTGGAGCAGCTCCTACGAGCAGTACTTC
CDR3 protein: CASSQDWSSSYEQYF

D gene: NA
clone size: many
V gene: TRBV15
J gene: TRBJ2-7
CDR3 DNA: TGTGCCACCAGCAGAGATCGGGCCAACTACGAGCAGTACTTC
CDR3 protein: CATSRDRANYEQYF

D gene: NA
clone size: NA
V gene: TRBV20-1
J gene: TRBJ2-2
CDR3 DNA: TGCAGTGCTAGTTTTGGACCCAGGGCCGGGGAGCTGTTTTTT
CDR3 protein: CSASFGPRAGELFF

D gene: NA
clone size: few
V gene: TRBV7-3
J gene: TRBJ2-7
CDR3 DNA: TGTGCCAGCAGCTTTGATCGGTCGAGCTCCTACGAGCAGTACTTC
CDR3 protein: CASSFDRSSSYEQYF

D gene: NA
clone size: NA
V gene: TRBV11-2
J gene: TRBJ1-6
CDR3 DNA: TGTGCCAGCAGCCCTTCCAACGGACAGAATTCACCCCTCCACTTT
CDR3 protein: CASSPSNGQNSPLHF

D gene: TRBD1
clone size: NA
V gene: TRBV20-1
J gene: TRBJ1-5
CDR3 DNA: TGCAGTGCTAGAGAAAGGACAGGGAATCAGCCCCAGCATTTT
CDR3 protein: CSARERTGNQPQHF

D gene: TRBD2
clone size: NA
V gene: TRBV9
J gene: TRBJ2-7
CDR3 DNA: TGTGCCAGCAGAGCCCCGGGAGCGGGGGAATACGAGCAGTACTTC
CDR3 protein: CASRAPGAGEYEQYF

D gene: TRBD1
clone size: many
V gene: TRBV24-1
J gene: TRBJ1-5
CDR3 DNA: TGTGCCAGTACTCCGGGACAGGGAGGTCAGCCCCAGCATTTT
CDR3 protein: CASTPGQGGQPQHF

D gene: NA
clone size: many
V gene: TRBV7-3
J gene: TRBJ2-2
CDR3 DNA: TGTGCCAGCAGCTTAATGGCGCGCTCGACCGGGGAGCTGTTTTTT
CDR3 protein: CASSLMARSTGELFF

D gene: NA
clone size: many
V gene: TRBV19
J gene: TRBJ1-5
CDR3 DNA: TGTGCCAGTAGTATCACAAGGGGCAATCAGCCCCAGCATTTT
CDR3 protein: CASSITRGNQPQHF

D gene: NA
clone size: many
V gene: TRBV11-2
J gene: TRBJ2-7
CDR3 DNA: TGTGCCAGCAGCTCACCGGGACAATCTGCATCTCGGCAGTACTTC
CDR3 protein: CASSSPGQSASRQYF

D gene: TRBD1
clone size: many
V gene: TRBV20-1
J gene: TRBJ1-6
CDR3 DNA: TGCAGTGCTAGGAGGGACAGCCGCTCACCCCTCCACTTT
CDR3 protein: CSARRDSRSPLHF

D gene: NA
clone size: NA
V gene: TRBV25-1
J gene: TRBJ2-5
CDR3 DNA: TGTGCCAGCAGTGCCCCCCAGGGATCCACGTACCAAGAGACCCAGTACTTC
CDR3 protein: CASSAPQGSTYQETQYF

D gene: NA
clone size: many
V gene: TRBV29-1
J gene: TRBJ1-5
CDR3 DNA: TGCAGCGTTTCAACCGGGAGCCCTAATCAGCCCCAGCATTTT
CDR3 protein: CSVSTGSPNQPQHF

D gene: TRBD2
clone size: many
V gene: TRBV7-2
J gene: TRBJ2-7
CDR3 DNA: TGTGCCAGCAGCTTAGCGCCCTCGGCGACTAGCGGGAGGATCCTCTTC
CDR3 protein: CASSLAPSATSGRILF

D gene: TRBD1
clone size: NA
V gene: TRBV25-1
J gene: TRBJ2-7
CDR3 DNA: TGTGCCAGCAGTCCGACAGGGGTCAGTGACGAGCAGTACTTC
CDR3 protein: CASSPTGVSDEQYF

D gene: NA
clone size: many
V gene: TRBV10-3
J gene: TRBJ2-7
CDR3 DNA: TGTGCCATCAGTGTCGGTTACGAGCAGTACTTC
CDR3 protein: CAISVGYEQYF

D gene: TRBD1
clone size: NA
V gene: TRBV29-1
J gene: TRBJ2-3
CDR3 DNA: TGCAGCGTTGGCGGACAGGGGGGAGGAGGGTTCACAGATACGCAGTATTTT
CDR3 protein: CSVGGQGGGGFTDTQYF

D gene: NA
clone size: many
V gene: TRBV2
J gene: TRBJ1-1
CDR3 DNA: TGTGCCAGCAGCGAGCATTCCCGGCGAGCTTTCTTT
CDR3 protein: CASSEHSRRAFF

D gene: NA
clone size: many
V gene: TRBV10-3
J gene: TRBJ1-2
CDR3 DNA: TGTGCCAGCAGTGCAGCTGGACAGACCTATGGCTACACCTTC
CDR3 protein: CASSAAGQTYGYTF

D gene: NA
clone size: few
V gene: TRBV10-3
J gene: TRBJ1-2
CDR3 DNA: TGTGCCAGCAAGAGTCAGGAGTATGGCTACACCTTC
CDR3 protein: CASKSQEYGYTF

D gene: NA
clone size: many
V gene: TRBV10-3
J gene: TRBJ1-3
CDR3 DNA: TGTGCCATCAGTGACGGTTGGGGCTCTGGAAACACCATATATTTT
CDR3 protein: CAISDGWGSGNTIYF

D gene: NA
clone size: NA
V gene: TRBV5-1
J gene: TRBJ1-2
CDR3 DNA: TGTGCCGGCAGCTTGCCCGGGATTAGACCCAACTATGGCTACACCTTC
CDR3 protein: CAGSLPGIRPNYGYTF

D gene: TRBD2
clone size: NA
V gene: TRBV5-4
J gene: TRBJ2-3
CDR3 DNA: TGTGCCAGCAGCTTGGCGGCTAGCGGGAGAGGAGATACGCAGTATTTT
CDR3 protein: CASSLAASGRGDTQYF

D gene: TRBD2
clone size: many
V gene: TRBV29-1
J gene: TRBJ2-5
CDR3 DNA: TGCAGCGTCCCTGGGGGGGTTTCGGAAGAGACCCAGTACTTC
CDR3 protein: CSVPGGVSEETQYF

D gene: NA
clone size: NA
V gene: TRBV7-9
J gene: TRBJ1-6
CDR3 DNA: TGTGCCAGCAGCTTCGGGGGACCCCTAAGCTCCTATAATTCACCCCTCCACTTT
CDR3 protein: CASSFGGPLSSYNSPLHF